This is a list of T cell receptor beta chains from one sample in a study of CD4 T cells in relation to SARS-CoV-2 and coronaviruses. Profiled with immunoSEQ multiplex PCR; TCRdb holds only in-frame clones, not every one. Here the sample spans 18,000 or so clones, around three quarters being singletons. These receptors have no identified antigens. The specimen sequenced was CD4+ T cells from PBMCs, cultured in vitro. The receptors come from a human donor in good health. CDR3s include the opening cysteine and the closing phenylalanine or tryptophan. D genes are given only for firm matches. For some rows the clone size is stated as once, few or many, or as a class when expanded; others skip it.

v_call	d_call	clone_size	j_call	cdr3_aa	cdr3_nt
TRBV7-9	.	.	TRBJ2-2	CASSPGGMISGELFF	TGTGCCAGCAGCCCAGGGGGGATGATCTCCGGGGAGCTGTTTTTT
TRBV12-5	.	once	TRBJ1-4	CASGLAQDGKLFF	TGTGCTAGTGGTTTGGCCCAGGATGGAAAACTGTTTTTT
TRBV15	.	few	TRBJ1-6	CATSSETAYNSPLHF	TGTGCCACCAGCAGCGAGACAGCATATAATTCACCCCTCCACTTT
TRBV5-8	.	once	TRBJ2-1	CASRNRGLDEQFF	TGTGCCAGCAGAAACCGGGGGTTAGATGAGCAGTTCTTC
TRBV3-1/TRBV3-2	TRBD1	.	TRBJ1-2	CASSPLTGGDYGYTF	TGTGCCAGCAGCCCCTTGACAGGGGGCGACTATGGCTACACCTTC
TRBV5-4	.	.	TRBJ2-6	CASSFNRDTAGANVLTF	TGTGCCAGCAGCTTTAATAGGGACACAGCCGGGGCCAACGTCCTGACTTTC
TRBV19	TRBD1	.	TRBJ2-1	CASSTRTGYNEQFF	TGTGCCAGTAGTACCCGGACAGGGTACAATGAGCAGTTCTTC
TRBV11-3	.	.	TRBJ2-7	CASSLEGSSYEQYF	TGTGCCAGCAGCTTAGAGGGTAGCTCCTACGAGCAGTACTTC
TRBV5-4	.	.	TRBJ1-2	CASSLDRQGSSGYTF	TGTGCCAGCAGCTTGGACCGCCAGGGATCGAGTGGCTACACCTTC
TRBV19	.	once	TRBJ1-5	CASATDSNQPQHF	TGTGCCAGTGCGACAGACTCCAATCAGCCCCAGCATTTT
TRBV6-1	TRBD1	.	TRBJ1-1	CASSEYGTALLMNTEAFF	TGTGCCAGCAGTGAATATGGGACAGCCCTACTTATGAACACTGAAGCTTTCTTT
TRBV5-1	.	.	TRBJ2-3	CASSLGSGVIATDTQYF	TGCGCCAGCAGCTTGGGGTCAGGGGTGATAGCAACAGATACGCAGTATTTT
TRBV9	.	once	TRBJ2-2	CASSHPGWEGATNTGELFF	TGTGCCAGCAGCCACCCCGGGTGGGAGGGGGCTACTAACACCGGGGAGCTGTTTTTT
TRBV7-3	.	.	TRBJ2-1	CASSAHGSYNEQFF	TGTGCCAGCAGCGCACACGGCTCCTACAATGAGCAGTTCTTC
TRBV5-6	.	.	TRBJ1-2	CASSWGRNYGYTF	TGTGCCAGCAGCTGGGGACGGAACTATGGCTACACCTTC
TRBV12-3/TRBV12-4	.	.	TRBJ1-2	CASSFLSRDGYTF	TGTGCCAGCAGTTTCCTATCACGCGACGGCTACACCTTC
TRBV14	.	.	TRBJ2-1	CASSQVSFDNEQFF	TGTGCCAGCAGCCAAGTATCCTTCGACAATGAGCAGTTCTTC
TRBV24-1	.	.	TRBJ1-2	CATSDLAAPGWHWGYTF	TGTGCCACCAGTGATTTGGCAGCCCCGGGGTGGCATTGGGGCTACACCTTC
TRBV7-8	TRBD1	few	TRBJ2-7	CASSLGGTGGSYEQYF	TGTGCCAGCAGCTTAGGGGGGACAGGGGGGTCCTACGAGCAGTACTTC
TRBV20-1	TRBD2	.	TRBJ2-3	CSASGTSGITDTQYF	TGCAGTGCTAGTGGCACTAGCGGGATCACAGATACGCAGTATTTT
TRBV20-1	.	.	TRBJ2-7	CSAALTSEQYF	TGCAGTGCCGCCTTAACGTCCGAGCAGTACTTC
TRBV24-1	TRBD2	.	TRBJ2-5	CATSDPPGLAGGPGETQYF	TGTGCCACCAGTGACCCTCCGGGACTAGCGGGAGGGCCAGGGGAGACCCAGTACTTC
TRBV19	.	.	TRBJ1-5	CASSYTEWSNQPQHF	TGTGCCAGTAGTTACACCGAGTGGAGCAATCAGCCCCAGCATTTT
TRBV7-9	.	once	TRBJ1-1	CASSLGAGHQAFF	TGTGCCAGCAGCTTAGGGGCCGGGCATCAAGCTTTCTTT
TRBV10-2	.	.	TRBJ2-3	CASSELAYGANTDTQYF	TGCGCCAGCAGTGAGCTAGCTTACGGGGCCAACACAGATACGCAGTATTTT
TRBV28	.	.	TRBJ2-1	CASSTGTFSYNEQFF	TGTGCCAGCAGCACCGGGACATTCTCCTACAATGAGCAGTTCTTC
TRBV7-8	.	.	TRBJ2-5	CASSLETQYF	TGTGCCAGCAGCTTAGAGACCCAGTACTTC
TRBV30	TRBD1	.	TRBJ1-5	CAWSRGGWNQPQHF	TGTGCCTGGAGTAGAGGGGGCTGGAATCAGCCCCAGCATTTT
TRBV21-1	.	.	TRBJ1-5	CASSRRRGQPQHF	TGTGCCAGCAGCAGACGCAGGGGTCAGCCCCAGCATTTT
TRBV19	.	few	TRBJ1-2	CATAISRQPGGGYTF	TGTGCCACCGCGATCTCAAGACAGCCCGGGGGGGGCTACACCTTC
TRBV19	.	.	TRBJ1-5	CASSFAIQQPQHF	TGTGCCAGTAGTTTCGCAATCCAACAGCCCCAGCATTTT
TRBV6-5	.	.	TRBJ2-2	CASIREPNTGELFF	TGTGCCAGCATCAGGGAGCCGAACACCGGGGAGCTGTTTTTT
TRBV12-3/TRBV12-4	.	.	TRBJ2-7	CASSSAEQYF	TGTGCCAGCAGTTCAGCCGAGCAGTACTTC
TRBV6-5	.	.	TRBJ2-4	CASTAFSRAKNIQYF	TGTGCCAGCACTGCATTCTCAAGGGCCAAAAACATTCAGTACTTC
TRBV5-6	TRBD1	.	TRBJ1-4	CASSGDSANEKLFF	TGTGCCAGCAGCGGGGACAGCGCCAATGAAAAACTGTTTTTT
TRBV19	TRBD1	.	TRBJ1-2	CASSTHAQGMLVGYTF	TGTGCCAGTAGTACTCACGCACAGGGGATGCTAGTTGGCTACACCTTC
TRBV7-2	.	.	TRBJ1-2	CASSLGGGYYGYTF	TGTGCCAGCAGCTTAGGAGGCGGCTACTATGGCTACACCTTC
TRBV24-1	.	.	TRBJ2-1	CATSDFKSSYNEQFF	TGTGCCACCAGTGATTTCAAGAGCTCCTACAATGAGCAGTTCTTC
TRBV28	TRBD1	.	TRBJ2-7	CASRDRGTTYEQYF	TGTGCCAGCAGAGACAGGGGAACCACCTACGAGCAGTACTTC
TRBV5-1	.	.	TRBJ2-3	CASSLDKADTQYF	TGCGCCAGCAGCTTGGATAAGGCAGATACGCAGTATTTT
TRBV9	.	.	TRBJ2-3	CASSVGKPLGTDTQYF	TGTGCCAGCAGCGTAGGGAAGCCCCTGGGCACAGATACGCAGTATTTT
TRBV6-5	.	.	TRBJ2-2	CASGVNTGELFF	TGTGCCAGCGGGGTGAACACCGGGGAGCTGTTTTTT
TRBV4-1	.	.	TRBJ1-6	CASSQDSPGDSPLHF	TGCGCCAGCAGCCAAGATTCTCCGGGGGACTCACCCCTCCACTTT